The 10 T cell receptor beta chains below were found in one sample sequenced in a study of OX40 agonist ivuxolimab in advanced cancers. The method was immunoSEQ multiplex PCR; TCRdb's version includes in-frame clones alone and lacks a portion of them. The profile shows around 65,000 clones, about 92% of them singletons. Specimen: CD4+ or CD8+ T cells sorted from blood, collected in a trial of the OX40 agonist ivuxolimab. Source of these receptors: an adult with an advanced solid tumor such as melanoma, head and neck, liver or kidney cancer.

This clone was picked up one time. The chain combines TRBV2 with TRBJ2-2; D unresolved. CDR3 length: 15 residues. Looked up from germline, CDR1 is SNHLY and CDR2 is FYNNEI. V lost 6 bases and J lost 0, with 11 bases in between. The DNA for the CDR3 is TGTGCCAGCAGGGTCGACTCGACGAACACCGGGGAGCTGTTTTTT. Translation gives CASRVDSTNTGELFF.

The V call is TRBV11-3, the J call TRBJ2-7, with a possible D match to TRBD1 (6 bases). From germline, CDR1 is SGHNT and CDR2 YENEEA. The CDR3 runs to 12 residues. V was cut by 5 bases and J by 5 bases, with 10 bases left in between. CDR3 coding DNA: TGTGCCAGCAGCCACCGACAGGACGAGCAGTACTTC. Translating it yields CASSHRQDEQYF.

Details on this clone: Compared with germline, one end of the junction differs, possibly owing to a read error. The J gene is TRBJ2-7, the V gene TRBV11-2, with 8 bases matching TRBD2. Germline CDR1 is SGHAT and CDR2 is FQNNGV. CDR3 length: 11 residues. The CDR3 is CASSNGGEIDF. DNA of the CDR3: TGTGCCAGCAGCAACGGGGGGGAGATAGACTTC.

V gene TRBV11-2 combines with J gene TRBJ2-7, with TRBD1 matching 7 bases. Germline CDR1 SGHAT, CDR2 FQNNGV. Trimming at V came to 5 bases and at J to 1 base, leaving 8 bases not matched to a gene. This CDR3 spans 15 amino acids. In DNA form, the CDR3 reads TGTGCCAGCAGCCCACGACAGGGTCCGTCCTACGAGCAGTACTTC. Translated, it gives CASSPRQGPSYEQYF.

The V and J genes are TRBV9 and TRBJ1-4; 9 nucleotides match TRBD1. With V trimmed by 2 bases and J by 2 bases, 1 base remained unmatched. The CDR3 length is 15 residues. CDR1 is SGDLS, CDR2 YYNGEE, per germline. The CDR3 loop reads CASSVTGGTNEKLFF. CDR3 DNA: TGTGCCAGCAGCGTTACAGGGGGCACTAATGAAAAACTGTTTTTT.

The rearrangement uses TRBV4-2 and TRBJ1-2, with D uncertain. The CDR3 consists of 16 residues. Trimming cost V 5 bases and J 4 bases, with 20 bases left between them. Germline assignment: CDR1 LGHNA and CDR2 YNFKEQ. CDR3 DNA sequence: TGTGCCAGCAGCAACCCCCCCAAAGGTTGGACCTATGGCTACACCTTC. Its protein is CASSNPPKGWTYGYTF.

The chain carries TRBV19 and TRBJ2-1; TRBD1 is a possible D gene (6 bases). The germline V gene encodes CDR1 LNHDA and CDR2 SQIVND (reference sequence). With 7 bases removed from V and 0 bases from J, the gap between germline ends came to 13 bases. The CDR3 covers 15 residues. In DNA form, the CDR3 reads TGTGCCAGTACCGTGGACAGCAGCTCCTACAATGAGCAGTTCTTC. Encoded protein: CASTVDSSSYNEQFF.

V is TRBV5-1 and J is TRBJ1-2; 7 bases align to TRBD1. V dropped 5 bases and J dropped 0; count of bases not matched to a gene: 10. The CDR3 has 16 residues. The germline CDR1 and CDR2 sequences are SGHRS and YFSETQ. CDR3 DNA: TGCGCCAGCAGTCTAAAACCGGGACAGACTAACTATGGCTACACCTTC. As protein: CASSLKPGQTNYGYTF.

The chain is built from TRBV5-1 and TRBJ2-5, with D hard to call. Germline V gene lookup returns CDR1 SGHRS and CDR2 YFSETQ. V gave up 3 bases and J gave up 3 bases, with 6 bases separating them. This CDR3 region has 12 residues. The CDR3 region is CASSSIEETQYF. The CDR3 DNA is TGCGCCAGCAGCTCGATTGAAGAGACCCAGTACTTC.

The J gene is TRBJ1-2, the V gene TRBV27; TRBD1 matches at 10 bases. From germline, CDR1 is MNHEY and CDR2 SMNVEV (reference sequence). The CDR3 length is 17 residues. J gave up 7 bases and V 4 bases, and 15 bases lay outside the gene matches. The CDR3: CASSSTGTGDLAGGYTF. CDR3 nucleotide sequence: TGTGCCAGCAGTTCTACCGGGACAGGGGATCTTGCGGGTGGCTACACCTTC.